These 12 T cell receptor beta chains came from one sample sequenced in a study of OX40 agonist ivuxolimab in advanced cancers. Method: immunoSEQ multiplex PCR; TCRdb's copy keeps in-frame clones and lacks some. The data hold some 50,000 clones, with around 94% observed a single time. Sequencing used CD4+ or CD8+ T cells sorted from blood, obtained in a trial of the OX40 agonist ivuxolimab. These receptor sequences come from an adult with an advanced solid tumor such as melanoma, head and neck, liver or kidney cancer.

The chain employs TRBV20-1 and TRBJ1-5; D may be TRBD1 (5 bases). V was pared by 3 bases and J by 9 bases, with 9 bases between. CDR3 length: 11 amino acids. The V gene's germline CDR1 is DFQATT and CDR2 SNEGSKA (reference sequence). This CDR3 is CSASKGPPQHF. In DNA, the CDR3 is TGCAGTGCTAGTAAGGGGCCGCCCCAGCATTTT.

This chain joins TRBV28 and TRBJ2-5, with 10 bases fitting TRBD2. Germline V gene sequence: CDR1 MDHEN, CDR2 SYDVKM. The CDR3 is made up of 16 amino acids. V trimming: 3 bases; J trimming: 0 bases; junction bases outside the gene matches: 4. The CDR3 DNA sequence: TGTGCCAGCAGTTTGCGGACTAGCGGCAACCAAGAGACCCAGTACTTC. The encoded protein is CASSLRTSGNQETQYF.

CDR3 bases: TGTGCCAGCAGTCCAGGACTAGCGGGAGCCGGGGAGCTGTTTTTT. Protein product: CASSPGLAGAGELFF. V and J are TRBV2 and TRBJ2-2; the match to TRBD2 covers 13 bases. From germline, CDR1 is SNHLY and CDR2 FYNNEI. The CDR3 is made up of 15 amino acids. Unmatched junction bases numbered 3, after V lost 5 bases and J lost 6 bases. Using reference TRBV2 and TRBJ2-2 for the parts outside the CDR3, the full variable domain is EPEVTQTPSHQVTQMGQEVILRCVPISNHLYFYWYRQILGQKVEFLVSFYNNEISEKSEIFDDQFSVERPDGSNFTLKIRSTKLEDSAMYFCASSPGLAGAGELFFGEGSRLTVL.

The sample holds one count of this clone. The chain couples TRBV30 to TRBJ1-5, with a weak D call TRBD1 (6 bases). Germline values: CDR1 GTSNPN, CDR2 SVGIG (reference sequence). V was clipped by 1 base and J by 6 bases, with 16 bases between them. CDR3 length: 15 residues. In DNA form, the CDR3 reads TGTGCCTGGAGTGCCCACAGGGACCGGGGTCAGCCCCAGCATTTT. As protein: CAWSAHRDRGQPQHF.

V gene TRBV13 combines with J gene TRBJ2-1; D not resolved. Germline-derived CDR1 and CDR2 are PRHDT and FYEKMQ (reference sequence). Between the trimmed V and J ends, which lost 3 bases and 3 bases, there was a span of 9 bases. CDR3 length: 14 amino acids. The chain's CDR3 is CASSFRTDYNEQFF. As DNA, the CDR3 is TGTGCCAGCAGCTTCCGGACCGACTACAATGAGCAGTTCTTC.

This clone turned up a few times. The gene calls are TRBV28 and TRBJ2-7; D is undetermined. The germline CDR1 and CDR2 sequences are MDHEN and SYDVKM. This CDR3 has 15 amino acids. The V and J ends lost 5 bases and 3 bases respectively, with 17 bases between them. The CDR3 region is CASSHPYDENYEQYF. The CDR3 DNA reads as TGTGCCAGCAGTCACCCTTATGACGAGAACTACGAGCAGTACTTC.

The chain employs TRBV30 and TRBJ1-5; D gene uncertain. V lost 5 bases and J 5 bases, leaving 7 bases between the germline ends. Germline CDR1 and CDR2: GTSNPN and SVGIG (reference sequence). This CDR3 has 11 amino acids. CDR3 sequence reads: CAWGMDQPQHF. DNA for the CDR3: TGTGCCTGGGGGATGGATCAGCCCCAGCATTTT.

The CDR3 nucleotides are TGTGCCAGCAGCCTAAGGACTAGCGGGCCGGGAGAGACCCAGTACTTC. Translated: CASSLRTSGPGETQYF. The genes are TRBV13 and TRBJ2-5; TRBD2 aligns across 11 bases. Per the germline V gene, CDR1 is PRHDT and CDR2 is FYEKMQ (reference sequence). V shed 5 bases, J shed 4 bases, and the junction held 9 bases outside the gene matches. The CDR3 has 16 residues. Combining the CDR3 with reference TRBV13 and TRBJ2-5 gives the whole variable domain AAGVIQSPRHLIKEKRETATLKCYPIPRHDTVYWYQQGPGQDPQFLISFYEKMQSDKGSIPDRFSAQQFSDYHSELNMSSLELGDSALYFCASSLRTSGPGETQYFGPGTRLLVL.

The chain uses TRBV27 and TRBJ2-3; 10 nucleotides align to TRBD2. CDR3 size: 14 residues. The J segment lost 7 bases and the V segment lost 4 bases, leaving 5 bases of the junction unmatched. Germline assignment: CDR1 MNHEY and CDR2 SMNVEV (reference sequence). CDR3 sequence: CASSWLAGANTQYF. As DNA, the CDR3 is TGTGCCAGCAGTTGGCTAGCGGGAGCGAATACGCAGTATTTT.

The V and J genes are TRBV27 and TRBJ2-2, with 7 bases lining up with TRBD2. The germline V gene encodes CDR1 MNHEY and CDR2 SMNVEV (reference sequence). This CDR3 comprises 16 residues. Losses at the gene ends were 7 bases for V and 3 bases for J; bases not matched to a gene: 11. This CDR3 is CASTPWAGVDTGELFF. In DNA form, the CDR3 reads TGTGCCAGCACCCCTTGGGCGGGAGTGGACACCGGGGAGCTGTTTTTT.

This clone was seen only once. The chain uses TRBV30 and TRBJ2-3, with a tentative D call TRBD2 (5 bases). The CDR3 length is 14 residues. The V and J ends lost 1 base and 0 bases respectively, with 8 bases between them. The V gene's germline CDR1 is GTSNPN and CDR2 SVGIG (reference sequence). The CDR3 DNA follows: TGTGCCTGGAGTGGATCGGGGAGCACAGATACGCAGTATTTT. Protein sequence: CAWSGSGSTDTQYF.

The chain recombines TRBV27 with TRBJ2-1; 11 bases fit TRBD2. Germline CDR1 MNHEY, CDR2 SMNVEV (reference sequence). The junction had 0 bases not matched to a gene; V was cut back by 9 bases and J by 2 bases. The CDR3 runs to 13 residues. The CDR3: CASSGRAYNEQFF. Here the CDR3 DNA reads TGTGCCAGTAGCGGGAGGGCCTACAATGAGCAGTTCTTC.